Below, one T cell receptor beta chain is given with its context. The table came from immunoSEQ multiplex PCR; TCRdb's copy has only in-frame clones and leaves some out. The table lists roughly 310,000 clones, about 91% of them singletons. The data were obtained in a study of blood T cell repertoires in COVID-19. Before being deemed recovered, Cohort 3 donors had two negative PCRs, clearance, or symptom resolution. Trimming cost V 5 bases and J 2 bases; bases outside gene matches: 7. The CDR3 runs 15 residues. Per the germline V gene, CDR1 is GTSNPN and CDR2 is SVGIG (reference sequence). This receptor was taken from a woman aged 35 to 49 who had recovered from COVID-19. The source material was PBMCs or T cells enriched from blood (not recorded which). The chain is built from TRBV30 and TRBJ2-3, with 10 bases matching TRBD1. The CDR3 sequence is CAWETGGASTDTQYF. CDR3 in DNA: TGTGCCTGGGAGACAGGGGGCGCTTCCACAGATACGCAGTATTTT.